The next 22 T cell receptor beta chains were all read from a single sample in a study of CXCR3-negative and CXCR3-positive naive CD8 T cells. The libraries of TRB cDNA were prepared using 5' RACE with UMI labels. Each CDR3 protein gets one entry in TCRdb, which reprocessed the 5' RACE reads and gives no DNA. The sample has tens of thousands of distinct CDR3 sequences. Sequenced material: naive CXCR3- CD8+ T cells from blood. Subset here: CD45RO-CCR7+CD27+CD95- naive CD8+ T cells lacking CXCR3 (TNR3-). All receptors derive from a human donor in good health. Some clones in this sample may be carry-over from other donors' samples.

This chain uses TRBV6-4 with TRBJ2-2. Per germline, CDR1 MRHNA and CDR2 SNTAGT. The CDR3 has 14 amino acids. The CDR3 reads CASSERADTGELFF.

The genes are TRBV29-1 and TRBJ2-1; TCRdb proposes TRBD2, but this gene call is untestable without DNA. CDR3 size: 16 residues. Germline V gives CDR1 SQVTM, CDR2 ANQGSEA. CDR3 loop: CSVEEGGQGPYNEQFF.

The chain couples TRBV20-1 to TRBJ2-3; the TRBD1 assignment by TCRdb is unverifiable without DNA. The length of the CDR3 is 14 residues. Germline assignment: CDR1 DFQATT and CDR2 SNEGSKA (reference sequence). The CDR3 sequence: CSAPAGGSTDTQYF.

V is TRBV6-5 and J is TRBJ2-2; TCRdb reports TRBD1, a call that lacks DNA to check it against. Germline lookup yields CDR1 MNHEY and CDR2 SVGAGI. The CDR3 sequence is 17 residues long. The CDR3 sequence: CASSSGTGRVNTGELFF.

Here the CDR3 reads CASSLYVGSSYEQYF. The rearrangement links TRBV7-3 to TRBJ2-7. Germline V gives CDR1 SGHTA, CDR2 FQGTGA. CDR3 length: 15 amino acids.

This chain links TRBV4-3 with TRBJ1-3. The CDR3 length is 16 residues. The V gene's germline CDR1 is LGHNA and CDR2 YSLEER. The CDR3 region is CASSQDHGDSGNTIYF.

The chain joins TRBV12-3 or TRBV12-4 to TRBJ2-1. CDR3 size: 12 residues. CDR3 amino acids: CASSFSYNEQFF.

The chain links TRBV7-3 to TRBJ2-2; TCRdb lists TRBD1, though no DNA is available to test this call. CDR3 length equals 15 residues. Germline CDR1 reads SGHTA; CDR2 reads FQGTGA. The CDR3 reads CASSLAGDGTGELFF.

The V gene is TRBV5-1, the J gene TRBJ2-5; TCRdb returns TRBD2, unconfirmable since there is no DNA. CDR1 and CDR2 from the germline V gene are SGHRS and YFSETQ. This CDR3 has 16 amino acids. The CDR3 region is CASSFTSSGTLETQYF. The full variable domain, its missing parts supplied by reference TRBV5-1 and TRBJ2-5, is KAGVTQTPRYLIKTRGQQVTLSCSPISGHRSVSWYQQTPGQGLQFLFEYFSETQRNKGNFPGRFSGRQFSNSRSEMNVSTLELGDSALYLCASSFTSSGTLETQYFGPGTRLLVL.

The CDR3 region is CASSLAKDRKETQYF. The chain has TRBV7-9 and TRBJ2-5; TCRdb gives TRBD1 as the D gene, but with no DNA this cannot be confirmed. The CDR3 has 15 amino acids. The germline V gene has CDR1 SEHNR and CDR2 FQNEAQ (reference sequence).

The chain is built from TRBV12-3 or TRBV12-4 and TRBJ2-1; TCRdb outputs TRBD1, but without DNA this stays unchecked. The CDR3 is made up of 14 amino acids. CDR3: CASSFMEGANEQFF.

V usage is TRBV4-3 and J usage is TRBJ1-1; TCRdb designates TRBD1, a call that cannot be tested without DNA. Germline V gives CDR1 LGHNA, CDR2 YSLEER. This CDR3 region has 14 residues. The CDR3 sequence: CASSQDRGDAEAFF.

CDR3 amino acids: CASTPGAAFSYNEQFF. The chain couples TRBV7-9 to TRBJ2-1; no DNA is available, so the TRBD1 call from TCRdb remains unchecked. The CDR3 loop spans 16 amino acids. Germline CDR1 reads SEHNR; CDR2 reads FQNEAQ (reference sequence).

The chain is built from TRBV27 and TRBJ1-1. The CDR3 is 11 amino acids. Looked up from germline, CDR1 is MNHEY and CDR2 is SMNVEV (reference sequence). The CDR3 loop reads CASSANTEAFF.

The gene calls are TRBV25-1 and TRBJ2-5. This CDR3 region has 14 residues. The germline V gene has CDR1 MGHDK and CDR2 SYGVNS. The CDR3: CASSQPGHEETQYF.

The chain links TRBV6-2 or TRBV6-3 to TRBJ2-1. CDR3 size: 16 residues. Looked up from germline, CDR1 is MNHEY and CDR2 is SVGEGT. The CDR3 sequence: CASSYSILAGHNEQFF.

Frequency places this clonotype as medium-sized. J is TRBJ2-1 and V is TRBV7-7; TCRdb lists TRBD1, though no DNA is available to test this call. This CDR3 region has 16 residues. Germline CDR1 SSHAT, CDR2 FNYEAQ (reference sequence). CDR3 in amino acids: CASSSDPGTAHNEQFF. Based on the CDR3 plus reference TRBV7-7 and TRBJ2-1, the full variable domain is GAGVSQSPRYKVTKRGQDVTLRCDPISSHATLYWYQQALGQGPEFLTYFNYEAQPDKSGLPSDRFSAERPEGSISTLTIQRTEQRDSAMYRCASSSDPGTAHNEQFFGPGTRLTVL.

The chain recombines TRBV4-1 with TRBJ2-5; the D gene TCRdb calls, TRBD1, cannot be checked with no DNA. Germline lookup yields CDR1 MGHRA and CDR2 YSYEKL. This CDR3 has 14 residues. The CDR3 sequence is CASSQGRGRETQYF.

The chain combines TRBV6-1 with TRBJ2-3; the D gene TCRdb calls, TRBD2, cannot be checked with no DNA. Germline CDR1 reads MNHNS; CDR2 reads SASEGT. CDR3 size: 18 residues. CDR3: CASSEALAGGSSTDTQYF.

The genes are TRBV19 and TRBJ2-1; TCRdb's D call of TRBD2 is untestable without DNA. Per germline, CDR1 LNHDA and CDR2 SQIVND (reference sequence). There are 12 residues in the CDR3. The CDR3 region is CATLAGGYEQFF. The full variable domain, its missing parts supplied by reference TRBV19 and TRBJ2-1, is DGGITQSPKYLFRKEGQNVTLSCEQNLNHDAMYWYRQDPGQGLRLIYYSQIVNDFQKGDIAEGYSVSREKKESFPLTVTSAQKNPTAFYLCATLAGGYEQFFGPGTRLTVL.

The rearrangement uses TRBV29-1 and TRBJ2-1. The CDR3 runs 11 residues. Germline values: CDR1 SQVTM, CDR2 ANQGSEA. CDR3 sequence: CSVEEVNEQFF.

This chain links TRBV5-1 with TRBJ2-3. The CDR3 is 11 amino acids. Germline-derived CDR1 and CDR2 are SGHRS and YFSETQ. The CDR3 here is CASSLFDTQYF.